The sequence of this T cell receptor beta chain was determined in a study of blood T cell repertoires in COVID-19 (dated by TCRdb to 2018 to 2020). Regarding the complete study: Collaborator samples came from the United States, Italy and Spain and covered acute and convalescent phases of COVID-19. The prospective study material was composed of cDNA or gDNA derived from T cells, B-cell-depleted T cells, or PBMCs. The dataset comprised deeply sampled blood TCRbeta repertoires from subjects exposed to, actively infected with, or recovered from COVID-19. The repertoires were made available in a free public database intended to serve as a resource for research on the immune response to SARS-CoV-2. Samples came from the ongoing ImmuneRACE study (first 160 participants) plus 1,254 subjects from 6 global collaborators. Nearly every sample came with metadata listing a de-identified subject ID, COVID-19 status, age in years and sex. Where available, HLA class I and class II types were obtained from metadata supplied by the sample provider rather than from assay-based typing. Results and caveats for the whole study, not just this receptor: How much clinical and demographic metadata was included differed by source and by participant, and the metadata was provided uncurated.

The germline V gene provides CDR1 MGHRA and CDR2 YSYEKL. Its CDR3 holds 16 amino acids, cysteine through phenylalanine. The CDR3 DNA has 48 bases and is translated from base 1. Each collaborating institution followed its own protocols to collect whole blood in K2EDTA tubes. For TCRbeta analysis, collaborator samples were shipped as frozen whole blood, as isolated PBMCs, or as DNA extracted from either sample type. TCRbeta CDR3 regions were amplified from genomic DNA using the immunoSEQ Assay, a bias-controlled multiplex PCR. As for the original processing: Nucleated cell counts per sample were estimated from amplification of reference gene primers within the assay. Sequence reads were collapsed and filtered to measure the absolute abundance of every unique TCRbeta CDR3 rearrangement. Productive Simpson clonality was computed per sample as the square root of Simpson's diversity index over productive rearrangements. Entries here come from immuneACCESS through TCRdb and include only in-frame sequences with V and J called. Some clones fail to appear in such tables; in the studies checked, an unresolved V gene covers under half of the shortfall, and the cause of the remainder is unknown. V and J calls and clone size are copied from that table; D and trimming were computed from the DNA. A total of about 150,000 clones appear in this sample, roughly 85% of them only once. Of the sample, about 11% falls within the top ten clones.

Points on this clone: This receptor's antigen is unknown. Germline and junction disagree at one end, which may indicate a read error.

The receptor chain draws on TRBV4-1 and TRBJ2-7; TRBD2 agrees with 10 junctional bases. The TCR comes from a woman older than 75 with active or convalescent COVID-19. The source material was peripheral blood. For the CDR3, the sequence is CASRQVPSGRFYEQYF. The nucleotide sequence reads TGCGCCAGCAGACAAGTTCCTAGCGGGAGATTTTACGAGCAGTACTTC.